Below, 2 T cell receptor beta chains from the same sample are listed, as sequenced in a study of T cells in Graves' hyperthyroidism and ophthalmopathy. It was RNA transcripts that yielded the amplified TCR beta CDR3 regions. Using the HTBI primer set, a first-round RT-PCR was run on the TCR CDR3. TCRdb redid the calling of the multiplex PCR reads with MiXCR, one entry per CDR3 protein. The table lists about 520,000 distinct CDR3 sequences, around 22% of them singletons. Sample: blood. These receptors were collected from a woman in her twenties or thirties with Graves' ophthalmopathy.

The genes are TRBV6-5 and TRBJ1-3, with D possibly being TRBD1 (5 bases). This CDR3 is built from 15 residues. Germline V gene data show CDR1 as MNHEY and CDR2 as SVGAGI. Trimming stripped 0 bases from V and 4 bases from J, with 10 bases between. DNA of the CDR3: TGTGCCAGCAGTTACTCGCGAAGGGACGGAAACACCATATATTTT. Translating gives CASSYSRRDGNTIYF.

This clonotype has at least ten counts. The V and J genes are TRBV5-5 and TRBJ1-1, with 8 bases identical to TRBD1. The CDR3 covers 12 residues. After removal of 2 bases from V and 10 bases from J, the junction contained 4 bases not matched to a gene. Germline CDR1 SGHKS, CDR2 YYEKEE (reference sequence). The CDR3 reads CASSLETGVAFF. CDR3 bases: TGTGCCAGCAGCTTAGAGACAGGGGTAGCTTTCTTT.